Listed below are T cell receptor beta chains from one sample, sequenced in a study of cytomegalovirus exposure and HLA in healthy donors. Profiled with immunoSEQ multiplex PCR; TCRdb holds only in-frame clones, not every one. The data show around 130,000 clones, roughly 83% seen once. Specimen: PBMCs. These TCRs come from a man between 18 and 35 years old in good health and CMV-seronegative. CDR3s include the opening cysteine and the closing phenylalanine or tryptophan.

V	J	CDR3
TRBV2	TRBJ1-5	CASVQGSNQPQHF
TRBV19	TRBJ2-7	CASSISGGLDEQYF
TRBV4-1	TRBJ2-3	CASSPSGSTDTQYF
TRBV7-2	TRBJ2-7	CASRPGGYEQYF
TRBV5-1	TRBJ2-2	CASSPDREAGELFF
TRBV7-9	TRBJ2-5	CASSLAGGREALLYF
TRBV9	TRBJ2-1	CASTPGTSGYNEQFF
TRBV13	TRBJ2-4	CASTPHGGSLAKNIQYF
TRBV29-1	TRBJ1-2	CSVDRRSLNGYTF
TRBV5-6	TRBJ2-1	CASSLWTSGRAYNEQFF
TRBV28	-	CASSQELLNYEQYF
TRBV18	TRBJ2-7	CASSPPGTGGSYEQYF
TRBV9	TRBJ1-2	CASRAGDTLNYGYTF
TRBV11-3	TRBJ2-1	CASSSLQGYEQFF
TRBV18	TRBJ1-4	CASSPGTGFGEKLFF
TRBV5-1	TRBJ2-7	CASSLASGLTYEQYF
TRBV30	TRBJ2-2	CAWSITSGIATGELFF
TRBV16	TRBJ1-1	CASSQPGGGGTEAFF
TRBV28	TRBJ2-7	CASSSKTREQYF
TRBV6-6	TRBJ2-1	CASSSIAEGMFEQFF
TRBV2	TRBJ2-3	CASREPGLAGGVSTDTQYF
TRBV7-8	TRBJ2-2	CASSFRNRGQFTGELFF
TRBV19	TRBJ1-1	CASRLTGRTEAFF
TRBV7-3	TRBJ2-1	CASSLEAGGPNEQFF
TRBV2	TRBJ1-6	CASSERSSYNSPLHF
TRBV4-2	TRBJ1-1	CASSQGTGEAFF
TRBV5-1	TRBJ2-7	CASSLGGLAGGGEQYF
TRBV5-1	TRBJ2-2	CASRRQDTGELFF
TRBV15	TRBJ1-4	CATSRDYRAPNEKLFF
TRBV6-6	TRBJ1-2	CASSPRLIGGYYGYTF
TRBV4-1	TRBJ1-1	CASSQTATNTEAFF
TRBV6-4	TRBJ2-1	CASSKDRGLYNEQFF
TRBV30	TRBJ2-3	CAWQRGGGTDTQYF
TRBV2	TRBJ2-1	CASRGLAGVRYSEQFF
TRBV2	TRBJ2-2	CASRSSGSTGELFF
TRBV10-3	TRBJ2-3	CAISDPGQGADTQYF